Detailed here is one TCR beta chain. Documented treatment: around 19 received Ad26.COV2.S at low or high dose, single or two shots; several received placebo; per-sample allocation not given. Vaccine and placebo recipients were sampled on day 63 after the first injection. Assay: immunoSEQ multiplex PCR; the TCRdb copy retains only in-frame clones and omits some. This table holds more than 300,000 clones, around 89% found once. The data belong to a study of Ad26.COV2.S vaccination and SARS-CoV-2 variants. The CDR3 length is 15 residues. CDR1 and CDR2 from the germline V gene are LGHDT and YNNKEL (reference sequence). The V gene end was trimmed by 3 bases and the J gene end by 9 bases; junction bases not matched to a gene: 8.

The clonotype originates from a person between 18 and 65 years old who received the Ad26.COV2.S COVID-19 vaccine or a placebo. Sample: peripheral blood, taken in a trial of Ad26.COV2.S vaccine versus placebo. V is TRBV3-1 (or the pseudogene TRBV3-2) and J is TRBJ2-1; 10 bases fit TRBD2. In DNA form, the CDR3 reads TGTGCCAGCAGCCAGCTAGCGGGAGAAGGGATTGAGCAGTTCTTC. This gives the protein CASSQLAGEGIEQFF.